This paragraph covers one TCR beta chain sequence. This sample stems from a study of OX40 agonist ivuxolimab in advanced cancers. Sequencing was performed with immunoSEQ multiplex PCR; in TCRdb, only in-frame clones are kept and a portion is missing. The table has 60,000 to 100,000 clones, about 90% seen once. Germline V gives CDR1 LGHNA, CDR2 YSLEER. V shed 1 base and J 4 bases; nucleotides not matched to a gene: 5. CDR3 length: 15 amino acids. Sequenced material: CD4+ or CD8+ T cells sorted from blood, taken in a trial of the OX40 agonist ivuxolimab. The chain joins TRBV4-3 to TRBJ2-5; 8 bases fit TRBD1. The receptor's source is an adult with an advanced solid tumor such as melanoma, head and neck, liver or kidney cancer. The CDR3 sequence: CASSQVAGGGETQYF. CDR3 nucleotide sequence: TGCGCCAGCAGCCAAGTGGCAGGGGGCGGAGAGACCCAGTACTTC.